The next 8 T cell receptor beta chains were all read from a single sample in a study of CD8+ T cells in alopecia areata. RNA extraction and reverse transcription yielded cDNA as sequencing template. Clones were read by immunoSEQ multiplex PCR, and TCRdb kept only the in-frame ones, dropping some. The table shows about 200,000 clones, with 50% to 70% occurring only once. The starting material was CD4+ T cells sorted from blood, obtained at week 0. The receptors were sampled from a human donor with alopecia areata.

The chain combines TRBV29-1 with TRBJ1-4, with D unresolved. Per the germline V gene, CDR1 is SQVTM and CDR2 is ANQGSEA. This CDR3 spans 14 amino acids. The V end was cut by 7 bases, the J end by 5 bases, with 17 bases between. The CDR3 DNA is TGCAGCGCCGCCGGCCCGGGGATCAATGAAAAACTGTTTTTT. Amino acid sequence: CSAAGPGINEKLFF.

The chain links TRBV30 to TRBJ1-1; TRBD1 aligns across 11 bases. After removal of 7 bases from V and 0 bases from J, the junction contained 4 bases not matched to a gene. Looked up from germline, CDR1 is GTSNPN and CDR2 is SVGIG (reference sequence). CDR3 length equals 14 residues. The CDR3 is CAYGQGALNTEAFF. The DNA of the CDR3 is TGTGCCTACGGACAGGGGGCTTTGAACACTGAAGCTTTCTTT.

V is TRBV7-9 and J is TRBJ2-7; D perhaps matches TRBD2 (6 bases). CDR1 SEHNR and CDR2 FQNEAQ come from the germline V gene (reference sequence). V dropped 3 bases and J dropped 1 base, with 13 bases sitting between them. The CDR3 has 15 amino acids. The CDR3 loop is CASSFAGRGSYEQYF. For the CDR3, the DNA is TGTGCCAGCAGCTTTGCCGGACGGGGGTCCTACGAGCAGTACTTC.

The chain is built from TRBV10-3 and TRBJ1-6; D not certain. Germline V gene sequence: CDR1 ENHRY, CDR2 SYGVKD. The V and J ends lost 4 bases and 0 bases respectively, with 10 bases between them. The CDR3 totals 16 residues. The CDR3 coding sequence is TGTGCCATCAGTGCGGCGGAGAGCTCCTATAATTCACCCCTCCACTTT. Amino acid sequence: CAISAAESSYNSPLHF.

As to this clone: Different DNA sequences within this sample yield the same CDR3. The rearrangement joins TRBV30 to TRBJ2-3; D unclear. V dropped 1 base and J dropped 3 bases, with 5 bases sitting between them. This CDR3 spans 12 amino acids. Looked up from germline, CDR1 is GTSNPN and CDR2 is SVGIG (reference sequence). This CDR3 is CAWSGSTDTQYF. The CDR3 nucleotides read TGTGCCTGGAGTGGGTCAACAGATACGCAGTATTTT. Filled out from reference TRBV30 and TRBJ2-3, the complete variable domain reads SQTIHQWPATLVQPVGSPLSLECTVEGTSNPNLYWYRQAAGRGLQLLFYSVGIGQISSEVPQNLSASRPQDRQFILSSKKLLLSDSGFYLCAWSGSTDTQYFGPGTRLTVL.

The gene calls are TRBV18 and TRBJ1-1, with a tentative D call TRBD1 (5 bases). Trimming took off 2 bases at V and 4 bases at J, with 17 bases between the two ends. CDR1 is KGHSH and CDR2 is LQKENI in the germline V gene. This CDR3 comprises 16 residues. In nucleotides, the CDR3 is TGTGCCAGCTCACCATTGTCGGCAGGGAAGGGCACTGAAGCTTTCTTT. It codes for CASSPLSAGKGTEAFF.

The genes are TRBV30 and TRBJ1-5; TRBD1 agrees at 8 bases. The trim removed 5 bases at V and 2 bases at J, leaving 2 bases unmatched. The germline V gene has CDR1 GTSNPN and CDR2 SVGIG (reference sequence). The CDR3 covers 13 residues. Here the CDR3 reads CAWQQGGNQPQHF. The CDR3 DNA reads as TGTGCCTGGCAACAGGGGGGCAATCAGCCCCAGCATTTT.

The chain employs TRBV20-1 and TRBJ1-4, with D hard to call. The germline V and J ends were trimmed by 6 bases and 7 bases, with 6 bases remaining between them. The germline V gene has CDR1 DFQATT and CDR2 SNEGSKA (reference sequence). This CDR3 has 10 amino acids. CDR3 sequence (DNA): TGCAGTGCATGGGGTGAAAAACTGTTTTTT. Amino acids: CSAWGEKLFF.